This T cell receptor (beta chain) was sequenced for a study of OX40 agonist ivuxolimab in advanced cancers. Study details: Ivuxolimab doses were 0.01, 0.1, 0.3, 1.5, 3 or 10 mg/kg every 2 weeks.

A word on this clone: What it recognizes is unknown.

Sequencing used immunoSEQ multiplex PCR; TCRdb keeps in-frame clones, though not all of them. The repertoire holds 45,000 to 50,000 clones, with about three quarters as singletons. Study outcomes and limitations: Doses of 0.1 to 3.0 mg/kg were accompanied by clonal expansion of CD4+ and CD8+ blood T cells by week 6. Relative to CD4+, CD8+ T cells held more expanded clones on average.

The germline V and J ends were trimmed by 5 bases and 4 bases, with 8 bases remaining between them. Germline V gene sequence: CDR1 MGHRA, CDR2 YSYEKL. CDR3 size: 12 residues. This chain uses TRBV4-1 with TRBJ2-5; a possible D gene is TRBD1 (5 bases). The source was CD4+ or CD8+ T cells sorted from blood, collected in a trial of the OX40 agonist ivuxolimab. This clonotype originated in an adult with an advanced solid tumor such as melanoma, head and neck, liver or kidney cancer. In nucleotides, the CDR3 is TGCGCCAGCAGCTTAAGGGGAGAGACCCAGTACTTC. This translates into CASSLRGETQYF.